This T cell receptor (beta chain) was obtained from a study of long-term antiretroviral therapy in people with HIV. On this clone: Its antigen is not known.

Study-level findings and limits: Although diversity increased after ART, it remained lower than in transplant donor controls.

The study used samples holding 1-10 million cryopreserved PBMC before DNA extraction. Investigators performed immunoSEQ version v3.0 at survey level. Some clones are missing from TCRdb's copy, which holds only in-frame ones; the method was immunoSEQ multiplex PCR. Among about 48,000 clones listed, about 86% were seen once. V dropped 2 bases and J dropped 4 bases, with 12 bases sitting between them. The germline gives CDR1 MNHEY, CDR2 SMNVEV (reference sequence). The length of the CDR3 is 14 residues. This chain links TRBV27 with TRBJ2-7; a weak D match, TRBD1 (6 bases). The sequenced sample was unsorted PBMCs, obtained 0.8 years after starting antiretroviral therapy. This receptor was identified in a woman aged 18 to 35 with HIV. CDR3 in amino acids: CASSLGRGQYEQYF. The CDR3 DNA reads TGTGCCAGCAGTTTAGGACGAGGACAGTACGAGCAGTACTTC.